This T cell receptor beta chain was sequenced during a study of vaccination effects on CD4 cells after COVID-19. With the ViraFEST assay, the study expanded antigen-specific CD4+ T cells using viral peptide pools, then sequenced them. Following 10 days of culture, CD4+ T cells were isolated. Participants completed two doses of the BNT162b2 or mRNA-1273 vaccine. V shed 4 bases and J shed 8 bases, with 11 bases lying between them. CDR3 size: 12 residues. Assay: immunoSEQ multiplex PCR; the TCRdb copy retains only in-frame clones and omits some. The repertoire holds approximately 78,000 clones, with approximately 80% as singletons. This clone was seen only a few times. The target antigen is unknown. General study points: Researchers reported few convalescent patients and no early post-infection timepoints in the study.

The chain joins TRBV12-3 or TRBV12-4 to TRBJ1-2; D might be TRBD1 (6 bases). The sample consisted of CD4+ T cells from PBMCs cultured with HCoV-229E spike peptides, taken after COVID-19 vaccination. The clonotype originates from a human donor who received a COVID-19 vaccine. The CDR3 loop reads CASSSQGYGYTF. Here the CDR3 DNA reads TGTGCCAGCAGTTCCCAGGGGTACGGCTACACCTTC.